The 14 T cell receptor beta chains below come from one sample, sequenced in a study of blood T cell repertoires in COVID-19. TCRdb's table, derived via immunoSEQ multiplex PCR, lists solely in-frame clones and lacks some. Counted here are around 130,000 clones, roughly 80% occurring once; the ten biggest clones make up over 6.5%. Sample: peripheral blood. These TCRs come from a human donor in a cohort sampled during active COVID-19.

The chain uses TRBV28 and TRBJ2-6; D might be TRBD1 (6 bases). CDR3 length equals 15 residues. V lost 4 bases and J 4 bases, leaving 11 bases between the germline ends. Germline CDR1 and CDR2: MDHEN and SYDVKM. The CDR3 nucleotides are TGTGCCAGCAGTTCGTCGGGGACAGGGGCCAACGTCCTGACTTTC. This gives the protein CASSSSGTGANVLTF.

The chain is built from TRBV18 and TRBJ2-7; 9 bases are shared with TRBD1. The CDR3 length is 14 residues. Trimming took 5 bases from V and 4 from J; bases not matched to a gene: 6. Germline CDR1 reads KGHSH; CDR2 reads LQKENI. The CDR3 loop is CASSKDRGRYEQYF. In DNA, the CDR3 is TGTGCCAGCTCAAAGGACAGGGGTAGGTACGAGCAGTACTTC.

The rearrangement uses TRBV6-5 and TRBJ2-2; 10 nucleotides agree with TRBD1. The CDR3 is made up of 14 amino acids. Germline-derived CDR1 and CDR2 are MNHEY and SVGAGI. V was pared by 7 bases and J by 6 bases, with 5 bases of the junction left unmatched. CDR3 coding DNA: TGTGCCAGCATCGACAGGGGGCTAGCCGGGGAGCTGTTTTTT. This sequence encodes CASIDRGLAGELFF.

The rearrangement uses TRBV28 and TRBJ2-7; maybe TRBD2 (6 bases). V was clipped by 7 bases and J by 2 bases, with 15 bases between them. Germline values: CDR1 MDHEN, CDR2 SYDVKM. The CDR3 is 14 amino acids. CDR3 residues: CASNPLATTYEQYF. The CDR3 DNA is TGTGCCAGCAACCCGCTAGCGACCACCTACGAGCAGTACTTC.

This chain connects TRBV5-8 to TRBJ1-4, with 8 bases lining up with TRBD1. V lost 0 bases to trimming and J lost 2 bases; unmatched junction nucleotides: 9. CDR1 and CDR2 from the germline V gene are SGHTS and YDEGEE. This CDR3 is 18 amino acids long. The CDR3: CASSLAYRGTLTNEKLFF. Here the CDR3 DNA reads TGTGCCAGCAGCTTGGCGTACAGGGGGACACTTACTAATGAAAAACTGTTTTTT.

The rearrangement uses TRBV29-1 and TRBJ1-1, with D perhaps matching TRBD1 (5 bases). V lost 5 bases to trimming and J lost 6 bases, with 16 bases between them. Germline values: CDR1 SQVTM, CDR2 ANQGSEA. This CDR3 region has 13 residues. As DNA, the CDR3 is TGCAGCGTTAAGACAGTTATATTCCCTGAAGCTTTCTTT. Amino acid sequence: CSVKTVIFPEAFF.

This sequence joins TRBV10-3 and TRBJ2-7, with D possibly matching TRBD1 (6 bases). The germline CDR1 and CDR2 sequences are ENHRY and SYGVKD. The ends were cut back, 6 bases at V and 2 bases at J, with 11 bases in the middle. This CDR3 comprises 13 residues. The CDR3: CAIREQGPYEQYF. The CDR3 DNA follows: TGTGCCATCAGGGAACAGGGCCCCTACGAGCAGTACTTC.

The J gene is TRBJ2-1, the V gene TRBV7-2; 13 nucleotides align to TRBD2. Germline V gene data show CDR1 as SGHTA and CDR2 as FQGNSA. The CDR3 is made up of 15 amino acids. J gave up 7 bases and V 5 bases, and 5 bases lay outside the gene matches. Here the CDR3 reads CASSTGTSGANEQFF. The CDR3 DNA follows: TGTGCCAGCAGCACCGGGACTAGCGGGGCTAATGAGCAGTTCTTC.

The V gene is TRBV19, the J gene TRBJ1-1; D is possibly TRBD1 (5 bases). Germline CDR1 and CDR2: LNHDA and SQIVND (reference sequence). This CDR3 region has 14 residues. V dropped 3 bases and J dropped 6 bases, with 14 bases sitting between them. This CDR3 is CASSITWGESEAFF. The CDR3 DNA is TGTGCCAGTAGTATTACATGGGGGGAATCTGAAGCTTTCTTT.

This rearrangement joins TRBV4-2 to TRBJ2-7; D may be TRBD2 (6 bases). Trimming shortened V by 3 bases and J by 0 bases, and 12 bases separated the two germline ends. CDR1 and CDR2 from the germline V gene are LGHNA and YNFKEQ. The CDR3 is made up of 15 amino acids. The CDR3 spells CASSQEGRDSYEQYF. The CDR3 nucleotides read TGTGCCAGCAGCCAGGAGGGACGGGACTCCTACGAGCAGTACTTC.

The chain joins TRBV27 to TRBJ1-4; no firm D call. CDR1 is MNHEY and CDR2 is SMNVEV in the germline V gene (reference sequence). The CDR3 is 15 residues long. V was pared by 3 bases and J by 0 bases, with 8 bases between. Here the CDR3 reads CASSFLSATNEKLFF. In DNA form, the CDR3 reads TGTGCCAGCAGTTTCCTGTCTGCAACTAATGAAAAACTGTTTTTT. The variable domain in full, with the rest retrieved from reference TRBV27 and TRBJ1-4, is EAQVTQNPRYLITVTGKKLTVTCSQNMNHEYMSWYRQDPGLGLRQIYYSMNVEVTDKGDVPEGYKVSRKEKRNFPLILESPSPNQTSLYFCASSFLSATNEKLFFGSGTQLSVL.

The chain links TRBV2 to TRBJ1-2, with D unclear. The CDR3 covers 14 residues. Between the trimmed V and J ends, which lost 4 bases and 0 bases, there was a span of 9 bases. The germline CDR1 and CDR2 sequences are SNHLY and FYNNEI. The CDR3 loop reads CASSVSSSNYGYTF. The CDR3 DNA follows: TGTGCCAGCAGTGTGTCCTCCTCTAACTATGGCTACACCTTC.

V usage is TRBV4-1 and J usage is TRBJ2-7; D is possibly TRBD1 (6 bases). The CDR3 is 14 amino acids. Germline V gene lookup returns CDR1 MGHRA and CDR2 YSYEKL. Trimming removed 3 bases from V and 5 bases from J, with 14 bases in between. The CDR3 reads CASSQQRGSNEQYF. CDR3 sequence (DNA): TGCGCCAGCAGCCAGCAAAGGGGGTCCAACGAGCAGTACTTC.

The chain links TRBV15 to TRBJ2-5; D is perhaps TRBD1 (5 bases). V lost 1 base to trimming and J lost 4 bases, with 10 bases between them. CDR1 and CDR2 from the germline V gene are LNHNV and YYDKDF (reference sequence). The CDR3 totals 14 residues. The CDR3 bases are TGTGCCACCAGCAGAGCAAGGGGAATAGAGACCCAGTACTTC. This gives the protein CATSRARGIETQYF.